Sequencing of this T cell receptor (beta chain) was carried out in a study of blood T cell repertoires in COVID-19. This clone was seen once. Generated by immunoSEQ multiplex PCR, the TCRdb table keeps only in-frame clones and is missing some. This table has 400,000 or so clones, over 75% appearing once. Germline CDR1 is SEHNR and CDR2 is FQNEAQ (reference sequence). CDR3 length: 13 amino acids. The V gene lost 2 bases and the J gene lost 2 bases, with 6 bases spanning the gap. The sample taken for sequencing was peripheral blood. This TCR was sampled from a woman in her thirties or forties with COVID-19, enrolled during active disease. The chain carries TRBV7-9 and TRBJ1-2; the D is unclear. CDR3 DNA sequence: TGTGCCAGCAGCTTACCAGGCAACTATGGCTACACCTTC. It is translated as CASSLPGNYGYTF.